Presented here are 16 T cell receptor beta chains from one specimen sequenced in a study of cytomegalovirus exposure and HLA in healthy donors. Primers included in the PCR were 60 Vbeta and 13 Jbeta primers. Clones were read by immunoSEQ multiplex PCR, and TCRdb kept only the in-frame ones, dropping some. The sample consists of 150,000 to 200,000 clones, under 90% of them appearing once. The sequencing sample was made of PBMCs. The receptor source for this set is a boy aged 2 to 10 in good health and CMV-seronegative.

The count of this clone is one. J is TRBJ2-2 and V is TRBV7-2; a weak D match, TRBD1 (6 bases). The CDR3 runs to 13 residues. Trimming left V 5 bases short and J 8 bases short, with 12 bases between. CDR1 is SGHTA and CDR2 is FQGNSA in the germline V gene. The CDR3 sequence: CASSAQGRGELFF. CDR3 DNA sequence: TGTGCCAGCAGCGCACAGGGAAGGGGGGAGCTGTTTTTT.

Here the CDR3 reads CASSFSGSSQTYEQYF. The CDR3 region has the DNA TGTGCCAGCAGCTTTTCGGGTAGTAGCCAGACCTACGAGCAGTACTTC. The J gene is TRBJ2-7, the V gene TRBV7-9, with no clear D. The ends were cut back, 3 bases at V and 2 bases at J, with 17 bases in the middle. This CDR3 contains 16 residues. Germline V gene data show CDR1 as SEHNR and CDR2 as FQNEAQ (reference sequence).

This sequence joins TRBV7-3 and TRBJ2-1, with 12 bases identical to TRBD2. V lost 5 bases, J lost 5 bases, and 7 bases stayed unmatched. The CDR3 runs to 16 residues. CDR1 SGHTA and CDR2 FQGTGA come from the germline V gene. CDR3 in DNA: TGTGCCAGCAGCGACCCTAGCGGGGGGGCGGACAATGAGCAGTTCTTC. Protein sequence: CASSDPSGGADNEQFF.

For the CDR3, the DNA is TGTGCCAGCAGTCGGGATGGACCCCTCTATGGCTACACCTTC. It yields the protein CASSRDGPLYGYTF. The rearrangement links TRBV7-9 to TRBJ1-2; D unresolved. V shed 6 bases and J shed 4 bases, with 15 bases lying between them. Germline CDR1 SEHNR, CDR2 FQNEAQ (reference sequence). This CDR3 is built from 14 residues.

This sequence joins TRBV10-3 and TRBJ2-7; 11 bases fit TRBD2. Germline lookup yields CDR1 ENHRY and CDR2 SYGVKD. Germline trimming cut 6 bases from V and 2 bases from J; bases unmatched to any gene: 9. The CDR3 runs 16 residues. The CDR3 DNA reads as TGTGCCATCAGCTCCACCGGGACTAGCGGTACCTACGAGCAGTACTTC. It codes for CAISSTGTSGTYEQYF.

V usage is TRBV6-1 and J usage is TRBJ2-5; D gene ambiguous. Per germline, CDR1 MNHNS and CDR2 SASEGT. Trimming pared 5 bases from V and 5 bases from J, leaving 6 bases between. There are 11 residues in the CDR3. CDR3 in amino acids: CASSPGETQYF. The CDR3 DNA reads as TGTGCCAGCAGTCCGGGTGAGACCCAGTACTTC.

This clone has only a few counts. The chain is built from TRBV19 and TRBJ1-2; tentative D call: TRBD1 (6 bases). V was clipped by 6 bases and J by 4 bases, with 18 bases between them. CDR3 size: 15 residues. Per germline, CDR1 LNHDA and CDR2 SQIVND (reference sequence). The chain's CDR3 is CASSPRDTPIYGYTF. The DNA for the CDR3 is TGTGCCAGTAGCCCCCGGGACACACCGATCTATGGCTACACCTTC.

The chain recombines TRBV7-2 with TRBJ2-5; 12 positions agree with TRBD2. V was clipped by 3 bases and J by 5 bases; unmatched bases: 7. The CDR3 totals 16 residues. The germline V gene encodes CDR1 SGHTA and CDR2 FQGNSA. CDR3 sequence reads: CASSFQTSGGGETQYF. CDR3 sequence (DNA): TGTGCCAGCAGCTTCCAGACTAGCGGGGGAGGGGAGACCCAGTACTTC.

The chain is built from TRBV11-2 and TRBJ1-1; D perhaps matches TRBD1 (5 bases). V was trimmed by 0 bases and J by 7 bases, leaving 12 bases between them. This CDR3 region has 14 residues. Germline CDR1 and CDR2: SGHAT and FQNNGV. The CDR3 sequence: CASSLDLPQGEAFF. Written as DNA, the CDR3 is TGTGCCAGCAGCTTAGATCTGCCCCAGGGTGAAGCTTTCTTT.

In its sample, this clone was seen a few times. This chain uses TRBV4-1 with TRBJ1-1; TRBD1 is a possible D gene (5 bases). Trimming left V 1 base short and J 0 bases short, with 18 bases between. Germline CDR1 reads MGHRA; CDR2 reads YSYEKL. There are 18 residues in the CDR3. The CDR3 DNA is TGCGCCAGCAGCCAAGGTTCCTACGACAGATTATTGAACACTGAAGCTTTCTTT. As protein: CASSQGSYDRLLNTEAFF.

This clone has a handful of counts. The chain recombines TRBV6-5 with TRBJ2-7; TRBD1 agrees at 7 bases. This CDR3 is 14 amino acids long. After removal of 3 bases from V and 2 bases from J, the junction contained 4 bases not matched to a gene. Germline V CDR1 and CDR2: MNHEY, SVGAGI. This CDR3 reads CASSYRQGPYEQYF. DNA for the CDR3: TGTGCCAGCAGTTATAGACAGGGACCCTACGAGCAGTACTTC.

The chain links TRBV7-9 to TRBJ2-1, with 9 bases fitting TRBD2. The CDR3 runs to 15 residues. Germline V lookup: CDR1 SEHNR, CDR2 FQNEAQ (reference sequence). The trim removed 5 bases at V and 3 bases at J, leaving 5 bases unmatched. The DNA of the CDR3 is TGTGCCAGCAGCCCTCTAGCGGGGCACTACAATGAGCAGTTCTTC. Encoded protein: CASSPLAGHYNEQFF.

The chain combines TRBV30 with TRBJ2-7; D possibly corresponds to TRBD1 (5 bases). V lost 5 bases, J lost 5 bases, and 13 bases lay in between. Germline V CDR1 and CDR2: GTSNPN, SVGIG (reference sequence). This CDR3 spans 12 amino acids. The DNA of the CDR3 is TGTGCCTGGGCTAGACAGCCTAACGAGCAGTACTTC. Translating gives CAWARQPNEQYF.

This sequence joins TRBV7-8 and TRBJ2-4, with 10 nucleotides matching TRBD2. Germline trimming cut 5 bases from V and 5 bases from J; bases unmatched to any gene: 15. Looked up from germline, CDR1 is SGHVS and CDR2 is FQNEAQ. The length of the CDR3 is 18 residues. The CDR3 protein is CASSHETLLAGEENIQYF. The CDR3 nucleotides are TGTGCCAGCAGCCATGAAACCCTCCTAGCGGGGGAAGAAAACATTCAGTACTTC.

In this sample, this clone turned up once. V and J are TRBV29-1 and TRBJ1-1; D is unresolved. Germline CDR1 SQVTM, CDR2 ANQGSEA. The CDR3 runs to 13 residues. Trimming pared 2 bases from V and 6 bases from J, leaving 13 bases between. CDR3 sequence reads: CSVERQVSPEAFF. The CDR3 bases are TGCAGCGTTGAACGGCAGGTCTCACCTGAAGCTTTCTTT.

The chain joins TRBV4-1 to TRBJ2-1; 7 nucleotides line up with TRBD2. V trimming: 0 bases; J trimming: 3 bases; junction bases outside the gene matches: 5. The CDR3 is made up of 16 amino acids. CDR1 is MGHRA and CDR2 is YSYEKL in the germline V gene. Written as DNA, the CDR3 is TGCGCCAGCAGCCAAGATTTGATAGCGGGCTACAATGAGCAGTTCTTC. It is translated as CASSQDLIAGYNEQFF.